Listed below are T cell receptor beta chains from one sample, sequenced in a study of neurological immune-mediated disorders. TCRdb independently ran MiXCR on the 5' RACE reads; one entry per CDR3 protein. The table has 110,000 or so distinct CDR3 sequences, about 3.2% seen once. Source material: PBMCs. These receptors were collected from a woman in her twenties or thirties with multiple sclerosis. Both conserved end residues are part of each CDR3. A D gene is named only where the DNA matches it firmly. Rows give clone size only sometimes, using once, few, many, or a class for an expanded clone.

clone_size	v_call	j_call	d_call	cdr3_nt	cdr3_aa
.	TRBV29-1	TRBJ1-1	.	TGCAGCGTCTTAAAGAACACTGAAGCTTTCTTT	CSVLKNTEAFF
many	TRBV6-5	TRBJ1-2	.	TGTGCCAGCAGTTACACCCGGGGACTAATGGGTCGTGGCTACACCTTC	CASSYTRGLMGRGYTF
many	TRBV7-9	TRBJ1-2	.	TGTGCCAGCAGCAAAAGAGGGGAACACAATTTCTATGGCTACACCTTC	CASSKRGEHNFYGYTF
many	TRBV7-8	TRBJ2-1	TRBD2	TGTGCCAGCAGCCGACCCACTAGCGGGAGTAACTACAATGAGCAGTTCTTC	CASSRPTSGSNYNEQFF
many	TRBV4-3	TRBJ1-2	.	TGCGCCAGCAGCCAAGCCGAACAAGCAACCTATGGCTACACCTTC	CASSQAEQATYGYTF
many	TRBV4-3	TRBJ1-5	.	TGCGCCAGCAGCCAAACAGGGCCCAATCAGCCCCAGCATTTT	CASSQTGPNQPQHF
many	TRBV20-1	TRBJ1-5	TRBD1	TGCAGTGCTTTTGACAGGGGGCGACCAGATCAGCCCCAGCATTTT	CSAFDRGRPDQPQHF
many	TRBV20-1	TRBJ2-3	.	TGCAGTATCGGGGTTCACACAGATACGCAGTATTTT	CSIGVHTDTQYF
many	TRBV7-8	TRBJ1-2	TRBD1	TGTGCCAGCAGCGGGACAGTAGACTATGGCTACACCTTC	CASSGTVDYGYTF
.	TRBV19	TRBJ1-6	TRBD1	TGTGCCACCTCAAATCAAGGGACAGGGGAATCACCCCTCCACTTT	CATSNQGTGESPLHF
many	TRBV7-2	TRBJ1-2	.	TGTGCCAGCAGCTACGACCCGGGACCAGACGGCTATGGCTACACCTTC	CASSYDPGPDGYGYTF
many	TRBV10-3	TRBJ2-1	.	TGTGCCATCAGCCCAGACAGCAACGAGCAGTTCTTC	CAISPDSNEQFF
many	TRBV9	TRBJ2-7	.	TGTGCCAGCAGCGCCGGGACCGGCTACGAGCAGTACTTC	CASSAGTGYEQYF
many	TRBV29-1	TRBJ1-1	TRBD1	TGCAGCGGACGGACAGGGCCGAACACTGAAGCTTTCTTT	CSGRTGPNTEAFF